A selection of T cell receptor beta chains follows, all from one sample in a study of blood T cell repertoires in COVID-19. Here immunoSEQ multiplex PCR was the method, and the copy in TCRdb shows in-frame clones only, minus some. The table shows 55,000 to 90,000 clones, with 80% to 95% occurring only once. Sample: peripheral blood. These receptor sequences come from a human donor with active COVID-19. The donor label of this sample is uncertain. CDR3s include the opening cysteine and the closing phenylalanine or tryptophan. Fields, in order: CDR3 protein, CDR3 DNA, J gene, D gene, clone size, V gene. The D gene is left open where the match is weak. Size values are once, few and many counts, or a class for expanded clones, and some rows have none.

CDR3: CASSIGTRDRGLYGYTF; DNA: TGTGCCAGTAGTATAGGGACCCGGGACAGGGGGCTCTATGGCTACACCTTC; J: TRBJ1-2; D: TRBD1; size: -; V: TRBV19
CDR3: CASRTTTPRVPGELFF; DNA: TGTGCCAGCAGGACAACCACTCCCAGGGTCCCCGGGGAGCTGTTTTTT; J: TRBJ2-2; D: -; size: -; V: TRBV27
CDR3: CASTGGYEQYF; DNA: TGTGCCAGCACAGGGGGCTACGAGCAGTACTTC; J: TRBJ2-7; D: TRBD1; size: once; V: TRBV28
CDR3: CASSLDGRGPYNEQFF; DNA: TGTGCCAGCAGCTTGGACGGGAGAGGACCCTACAATGAGCAGTTCTTC; J: TRBJ2-1; D: -; size: -; V: TRBV5-6
CDR3: CASSFQTRTGVDGYTF; DNA: TGTGCCAGCAGCTTCCAGACGAGAACAGGGGTCGATGGCTACACCTTC; J: TRBJ1-2; D: TRBD1; size: -; V: TRBV7-2
CDR3: CASAGLNTDTQYF; DNA: TGTGCCAGCGCGGGACTAAACACAGATACGCAGTATTTT; J: TRBJ2-3; D: TRBD2; size: -; V: TRBV18
CDR3: CASSLTGGATNEKLFF; DNA: TGCGCCAGCAGCCTGACAGGGGGCGCGACTAATGAAAAACTGTTTTTT; J: TRBJ1-4; D: TRBD1; size: -; V: TRBV5-1
CDR3: CASSLALLAGVTDTQYF; DNA: TGTGCCAGCAGCTTAGCCCTGCTAGCGGGAGTGACAGATACGCAGTATTTT; J: TRBJ2-3; D: TRBD2; size: -; V: TRBV7-2
CDR3: CASSFIGDTRYNEQFF; DNA: TGTGCCAGCAGTTTCATTGGGGACACACGCTACAATGAGCAGTTCTTC; J: TRBJ2-1; D: -; size: -; V: TRBV7-6
CDR3: CASSLNGGVQPQHF; DNA: TGTGCCAGCAGCTTAAACGGAGGGGTCCAGCCCCAGCATTTT; J: TRBJ1-5; D: -; size: -; V: TRBV7-2
CDR3: CASSEYRGGQPQHF; DNA: TGTGCCAGCAGTGAATACAGGGGGGGTCAGCCCCAGCATTTT; J: TRBJ1-5; D: TRBD1; size: -; V: TRBV6-4
CDR3: CATSDLSTTEAFF; DNA: TGTGCCACCAGTGATTTATCCACTACTGAAGCTTTCTTT; J: TRBJ1-1; D: -; size: -; V: TRBV24-1
CDR3: CASSSLGSPYEQYF; DNA: TGCGCCAGCAGCTCCCTTGGGAGTCCCTACGAGCAGTACTTC; J: TRBJ2-7; D: -; size: -; V: TRBV5-1
CDR3: CASSIMAATSTDTQYF; DNA: TGTGCCAGTAGTATAATGGCGGCTACAAGCACAGATACGCAGTATTTT; J: TRBJ2-3; D: -; size: -; V: TRBV19
CDR3: CASSGQGGSPLHF; DNA: TGTGCCAGCAGTGGACAGGGTGGTTCACCCCTCCACTTT; J: TRBJ1-6; D: TRBD1; size: -; V: TRBV2
CDR3: CATSDARDRDLLNEQYF; DNA: TGTGCCACCAGTGACGCCCGGGACAGGGACTTGTTGAACGAGCAGTACTTC; J: TRBJ2-7; D: TRBD1; size: -; V: TRBV24-1
CDR3: CATSLSRQEQNSPLHF; DNA: TGTGCCACCAGTCTTTCCCGACAGGAACAAAATTCACCCCTCCACTTT; J: TRBJ1-6; D: -; size: -; V: TRBV24-1
CDR3: CASSDEKTGNEQFF; DNA: TGTGCCAGCAGCGATGAAAAGACAGGCAATGAGCAGTTCTTC; J: TRBJ2-1; D: -; size: -; V: TRBV7-9
CDR3: CASSEQGAASPLHF; DNA: TGTGCCAGCTCAGAACAGGGGGCAGCTTCACCCCTCCACTTT; J: TRBJ1-6; D: TRBD1; size: -; V: TRBV18
CDR3: CASSKGAGENTEAFF; DNA: TGTGCCAGCAGCAAGGGGGCAGGGGAGAACACTGAAGCTTTCTTT; J: TRBJ1-1; D: TRBD1; size: -; V: TRBV5-4
CDR3: CASSEGRGIGYEQYF; DNA: TGTGCCAGCAGCGAAGGGAGGGGAATTGGTTACGAGCAGTACTTC; J: TRBJ2-7; D: TRBD2; size: -; V: TRBV6-2/TRBV6-3
CDR3: CASSLGLQPGLSYNEQFF; DNA: TGTGCCAGCAGCTTAGGACTCCAACCGGGACTGTCCTACAATGAGCAGTTCTTC; J: TRBJ2-1; D: -; size: -; V: TRBV7-2
CDR3: CASSLWASGAYEQYF; DNA: TGTGCCAGCAGTTTATGGGCTAGCGGGGCCTACGAGCAGTACTTC; J: TRBJ2-7; D: TRBD2; size: -; V: TRBV28
CDR3: CASILTRPSSGNTIYF; DNA: TGTGCCAGTATTTTAACTCGTCCGTCCTCTGGAAACACCATATATTTT; J: TRBJ1-3; D: -; size: -; V: TRBV19
CDR3: CASSAQDGSNQPQHF; DNA: TGTGCCAGCAGTGCCCAAGACGGGAGCAATCAGCCCCAGCATTTT; J: TRBJ1-5; D: -; size: -; V: TRBV2
CDR3: CASSPSTGNNSPLHF; DNA: TGTGCCAGCAGCCCCTCGACAGGGAATAATTCACCCCTCCACTTT; J: TRBJ1-6; D: TRBD1; size: -; V: TRBV9
CDR3: CASSLEPSVSYEQYF; DNA: TGTGCCAGCAGCTTGGAGCCTAGCGTTTCCTACGAGCAGTACTTC; J: TRBJ2-7; D: -; size: -; V: TRBV5-4
CDR3: CSASGGESGNTEAFF; DNA: TGCAGTGCTAGTGGCGGGGAAAGTGGGAACACTGAAGCTTTCTTT; J: TRBJ1-1; D: -; size: -; V: TRBV20-1
CDR3: CASSWTSGRSQEQFF; DNA: TGTGCCAGCAGTTGGACTAGCGGGAGGTCACAGGAGCAGTTCTTC; J: TRBJ2-1; D: TRBD2; size: -; V: TRBV6-2/TRBV6-3
CDR3: CASSRQGGYYGYTF; DNA: TGTGCCAGCAGCCGACAGGGGGGGTACTATGGCTACACCTTC; J: TRBJ1-2; D: TRBD1; size: -; V: TRBV28
CDR3: CASSFSSEQYF; DNA: TGTGCCAGCAGCTTTAGCAGCGAGCAGTACTTC; J: TRBJ2-7; D: -; size: -; V: TRBV7-9
CDR3: CASSLGLAGGLEQYF; DNA: TGTGCCAGCAGCTTAGGACTAGCGGGAGGGTTAGAGCAGTACTTC; J: TRBJ2-7; D: TRBD2; size: -; V: TRBV7-2
CDR3: CASTNTKTRGFGYTF; DNA: TGTGCCAGTACCAATACTAAAACACGAGGGTTTGGCTACACCTTC; J: TRBJ1-2; D: -; size: -; V: TRBV19
CDR3: CASRSSYNEQFF; DNA: TGTGCCTCCCGGTCCTCCTACAATGAGCAGTTCTTC; J: TRBJ2-1; D: -; size: -; V: TRBV12-3/TRBV12-4
CDR3: CASSLIPGQGNYEQYF; DNA: TGTGCCAGCTCACTGATTCCGGGACAGGGGAACTACGAGCAGTACTTC; J: TRBJ2-7; D: TRBD1; size: once; V: TRBV18
CDR3: CASSEKTQGAHTGELFF; DNA: TGTGCCAGCAGCGAAAAGACACAGGGGGCCCACACCGGGGAGCTGTTTTTT; J: TRBJ2-2; D: TRBD1; size: -; V: TRBV5-6
CDR3: CASSSPGETQYF; DNA: TGTGCCAGCAGCTCCCCCGGAGAGACCCAGTACTTC; J: TRBJ2-5; D: -; size: -; V: TRBV7-9
CDR3: CSASRQGDQPQHF; DNA: TGCAGTGCTAGTCGACAGGGTGATCAGCCCCAGCATTTT; J: TRBJ1-5; D: TRBD1; size: once; V: TRBV20-1
CDR3: CASSDRGWGEQFF; DNA: TGTGCCAGCAGTGACAGGGGTTGGGGTGAGCAGTTCTTC; J: TRBJ2-1; D: -; size: -; V: TRBV6-4
CDR3: CATSDTGGTGANVLTF; DNA: TGTGCCACCAGTGATACAGGGGGCACTGGGGCCAACGTCCTGACTTTC; J: TRBJ2-6; D: TRBD1; size: -; V: TRBV24-1
CDR3: CASKLPSDYTDTQYF; DNA: TGTGCCAGCAAGTTACCTAGCGATTACACAGATACGCAGTATTTT; J: TRBJ2-3; D: -; size: -; V: TRBV6-6
CDR3: CAISVGGEYQETQYF; DNA: TGTGCCATCAGTGTGGGGGGAGAGTACCAAGAGACCCAGTACTTC; J: TRBJ2-5; D: -; size: -; V: TRBV10-3
CDR3: CASSLAGGVVNEQFF; DNA: TGTGCCAGCAGTTTAGCGGGAGGAGTGGTCAATGAGCAGTTCTTC; J: TRBJ2-1; D: TRBD2; size: -; V: TRBV6-2/TRBV6-3
CDR3: CASSLLGDSYYGYTF; DNA: TGTGCCAGCAGCTTATTGGGCGACAGTTACTATGGCTACACCTTC; J: TRBJ1-2; D: -; size: -; V: TRBV7-9
CDR3: CASSLRLLKETQYF; DNA: TGTGCCAGCAGCTTACGCCTACTAAAAGAGACCCAGTACTTC; J: TRBJ2-5; D: -; size: -; V: TRBV7-2
CDR3: CAISDSTSGNNEQFF; DNA: TGTGCCATCAGTGATAGTACTAGCGGGAATAATGAGCAGTTCTTC; J: TRBJ2-1; D: TRBD2; size: -; V: TRBV10-3
CDR3: CAVILREAEGYYGYTF; DNA: TGTGCCGTAATACTCCGGGAGGCCGAGGGGTACTATGGCTACACCTTC; J: TRBJ1-2; D: -; size: -; V: TRBV28
CDR3: CATSDAGYNYNEQFF; DNA: TGTGCCACCAGTGATGCAGGGTATAACTACAATGAGCAGTTCTTC; J: TRBJ2-1; D: -; size: -; V: TRBV24-1
CDR3: CASSGTSGSSSFTGELFF; DNA: TGTGCCAGCAGCGGGACTAGCGGGAGTTCATCGTTTACCGGGGAGCTGTTTTTT; J: TRBJ2-2; D: TRBD2; size: -; V: TRBV5-4
CDR3: CASFRGRDQFEQFF; DNA: TGTGCCAGCTTTAGGGGGAGGGATCAATTTGAGCAGTTCTTC; J: TRBJ2-1; D: -; size: -; V: TRBV28
CDR3: CASGLGGGETQYF; DNA: TGTGCTAGTGGTCTCGGGGGGGGAGAGACCCAGTACTTC; J: TRBJ2-5; D: TRBD2; size: -; V: TRBV12-5
CDR3: CASSERTGQETQYF; DNA: TGTGCCAGCAGTGAAAGGACAGGACAAGAGACCCAGTACTTC; J: TRBJ2-5; D: TRBD1; size: -; V: TRBV2
CDR3: CASRTGFYNEQFF; DNA: TGTGCCAGCAGGACAGGGTTCTACAATGAGCAGTTCTTC; J: TRBJ2-1; D: TRBD1; size: once; V: TRBV28
CDR3: CASSMDSSRNEQYF; DNA: TGTGCCAGCAGTATGGACAGTTCGCGCAACGAGCAGTACTTC; J: TRBJ2-7; D: -; size: -; V: TRBV6-5
CDR3: CASSYPGTSGNNEQFF; DNA: TGTGCCAGCAGTTATCCCGGGACTAGCGGAAACAATGAGCAGTTCTTC; J: TRBJ2-1; D: TRBD2; size: -; V: TRBV6-6
CDR3: CASSPLAASRGTQYF; DNA: TGTGCCAGCAGTCCCCTCGCAGCGTCTCGTGGGACCCAGTACTTC; J: TRBJ2-5; D: -; size: once; V: TRBV28
CDR3: CSVEAGVGSYNEQFF; DNA: TGCAGCGTTGAAGCAGGGGTAGGCTCCTACAATGAGCAGTTCTTC; J: TRBJ2-1; D: -; size: -; V: TRBV29-1
CDR3: CASSPSTGSYNEQFF; DNA: TGTGCCAGCAGTCCTTCGACGGGTTCCTACAATGAGCAGTTCTTC; J: TRBJ2-1; D: -; size: -; V: TRBV6-5
CDR3: CASSPGTGKQFVGQPQHF; DNA: TGTGCCAGCAGCCCCGGGACAGGTAAACAGTTTGTGGGACAGCCCCAGCATTTT; J: TRBJ1-5; D: TRBD1; size: -; V: TRBV7-2
CDR3: CAVAGHNEQYF; DNA: TGTGCCGTAGCGGGCCATAACGAGCAGTACTTC; J: TRBJ2-7; D: TRBD2; size: -; V: TRBV6-5